The clone carrying this TCR beta chain was recorded a few times. Its antigen is currently unknown. The data were obtained in a study of blood T cells in healthy people across ages. Regarding the study as a whole: Older individuals had lower TCR beta diversity per million T cells (the decline was roughly linear). Strong correlation linked observed beta diversity and percent naive T cells.

Roughly 9.2 milliliters was the volume of peripheral blood drawn from each donor. Next came a second PCR, run for roughly 6 to 11 cycles, which used a sample-barcoded 5' primer along with a J-beta primer mix. Any given sample supplied a minimum of 3 million CDR3-containing paired-end reads. TCRdb reanalysed the 5' RACE reads using MiXCR and keeps one entry per CDR3 protein. The sample carries over 600,000 distinct CDR3 sequences, more than 55% recorded once. The length of the CDR3 is 13 residues. The V gene's germline CDR1 is LNHNV and CDR2 YYDKDF (reference sequence). V lost 1 base and J 6 bases, leaving 9 bases between the germline ends.

This clonotype was sampled from a man aged 40-49 years in good health. The V and J genes are TRBV15 and TRBJ1-2, with D hard to call. The sequenced sample was blood. CDR3 DNA: TGTGCCACCAGCAGAGTCGGCGGGGATGGCTACACCTTC. It encodes CATSRVGGDGYTF.